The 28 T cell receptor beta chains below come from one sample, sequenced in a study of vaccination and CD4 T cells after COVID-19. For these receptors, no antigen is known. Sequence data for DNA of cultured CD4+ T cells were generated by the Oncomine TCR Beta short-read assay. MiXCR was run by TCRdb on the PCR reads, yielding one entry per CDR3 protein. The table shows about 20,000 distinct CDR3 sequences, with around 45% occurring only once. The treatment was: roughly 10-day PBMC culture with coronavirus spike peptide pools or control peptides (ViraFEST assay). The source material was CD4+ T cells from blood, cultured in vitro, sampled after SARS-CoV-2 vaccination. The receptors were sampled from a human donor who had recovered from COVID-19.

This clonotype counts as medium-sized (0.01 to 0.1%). The CDR3 DNA reads as TGTGCCAGCAGTCGCCTCAGTAGGGACTACACCTTC. As protein: CASSRLSRDYTF. This chain joins TRBV6-1 and TRBJ1-2; D uncertain. Germline CDR1 MNHNS, CDR2 SASEGT. CDR3 length: 12 amino acids. Trimming removed 5 bases from V and 10 bases from J, with 14 bases in between.

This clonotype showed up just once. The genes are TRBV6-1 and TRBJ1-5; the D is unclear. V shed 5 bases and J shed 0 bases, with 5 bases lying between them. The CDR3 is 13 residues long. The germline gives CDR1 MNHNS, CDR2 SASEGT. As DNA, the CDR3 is TGTGCCAGCAGTCCGAATAGCAATCAGCCCCAGCATTTT. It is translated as CASSPNSNQPQHF.

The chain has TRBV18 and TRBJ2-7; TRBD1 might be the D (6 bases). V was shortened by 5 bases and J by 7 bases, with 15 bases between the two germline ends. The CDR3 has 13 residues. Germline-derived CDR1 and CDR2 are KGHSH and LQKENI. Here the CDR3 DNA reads TGTGCCAGCTCATCCACAGGGAGAGTGGAGCAGTACTTC. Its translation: CASSSTGRVEQYF.

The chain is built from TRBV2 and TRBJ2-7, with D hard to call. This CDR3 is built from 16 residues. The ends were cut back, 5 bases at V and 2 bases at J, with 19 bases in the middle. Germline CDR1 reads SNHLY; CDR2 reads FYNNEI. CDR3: CASSPRNNLMTYEQYF. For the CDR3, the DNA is TGTGCCAGCAGTCCCCGAAACAATCTAATGACCTACGAGCAGTACTTC.

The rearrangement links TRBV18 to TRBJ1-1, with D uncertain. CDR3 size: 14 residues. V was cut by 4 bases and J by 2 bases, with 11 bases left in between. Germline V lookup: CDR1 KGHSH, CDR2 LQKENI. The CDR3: CASSLSPTNTEAFF. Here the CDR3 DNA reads TGTGCCAGCTCACTTTCCCCTACCAACACTGAAGCTTTCTTT.

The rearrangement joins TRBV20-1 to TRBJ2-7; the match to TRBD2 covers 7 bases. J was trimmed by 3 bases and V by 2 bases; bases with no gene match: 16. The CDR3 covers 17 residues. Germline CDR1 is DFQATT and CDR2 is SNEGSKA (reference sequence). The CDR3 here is CSARSVGRGLSNYEQYF. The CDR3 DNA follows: TGCAGTGCTAGATCTGTGGGTAGGGGACTATCCAACTACGAGCAGTACTTC.

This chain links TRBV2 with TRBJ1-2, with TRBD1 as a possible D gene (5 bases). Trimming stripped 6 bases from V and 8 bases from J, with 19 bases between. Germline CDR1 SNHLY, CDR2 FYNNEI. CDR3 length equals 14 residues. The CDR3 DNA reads TGTGCCAGCAGATACGTGGGGCAAGCCTCGGGCTACACCTTC. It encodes CASRYVGQASGYTF.

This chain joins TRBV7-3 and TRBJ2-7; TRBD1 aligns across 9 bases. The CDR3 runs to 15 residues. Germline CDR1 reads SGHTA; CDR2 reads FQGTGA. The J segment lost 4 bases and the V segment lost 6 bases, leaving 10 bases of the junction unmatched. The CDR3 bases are TGTGCCAGCAGGACACGGGGACAGGGTCGGTACGAGCAGTACTTC. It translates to CASRTRGQGRYEQYF.

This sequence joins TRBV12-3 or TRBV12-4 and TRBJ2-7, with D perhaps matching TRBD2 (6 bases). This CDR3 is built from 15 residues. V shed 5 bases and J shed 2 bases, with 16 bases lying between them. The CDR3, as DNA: TGTGCCAGCAGTCCGCCTCGGGACTTTACCTACGAGCAGTACTTC. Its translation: CASSPPRDFTYEQYF.

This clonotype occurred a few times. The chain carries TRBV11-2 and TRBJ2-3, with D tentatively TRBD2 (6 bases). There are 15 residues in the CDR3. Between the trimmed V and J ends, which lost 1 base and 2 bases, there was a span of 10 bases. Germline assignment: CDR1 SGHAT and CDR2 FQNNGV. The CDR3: CASSLAAGPTDTQYF. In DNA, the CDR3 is TGTGCCAGCAGCTTAGCTGCGGGGCCCACAGATACGCAGTATTTT.

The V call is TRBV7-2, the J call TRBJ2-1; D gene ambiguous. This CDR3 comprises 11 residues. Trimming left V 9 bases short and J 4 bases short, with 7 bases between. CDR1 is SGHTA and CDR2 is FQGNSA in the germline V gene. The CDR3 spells CASSIYNEQFF. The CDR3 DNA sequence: TGTGCCAGTAGCATATACAATGAGCAGTTCTTC.

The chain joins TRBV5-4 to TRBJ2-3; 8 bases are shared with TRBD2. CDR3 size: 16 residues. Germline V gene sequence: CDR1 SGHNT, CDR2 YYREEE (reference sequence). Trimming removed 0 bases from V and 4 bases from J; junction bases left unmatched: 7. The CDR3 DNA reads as TGTGCCAGCAGCTTGGACGGCGGGAGGTGGGCAGATACGCAGTATTTT. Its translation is CASSLDGGRWADTQYF.

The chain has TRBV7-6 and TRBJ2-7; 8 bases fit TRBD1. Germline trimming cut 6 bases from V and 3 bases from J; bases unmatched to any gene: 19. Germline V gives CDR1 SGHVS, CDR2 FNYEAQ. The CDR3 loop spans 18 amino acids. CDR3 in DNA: TGTGCCAGCAGTCTCGGACAGGGAGGAAACTCTCTTAACTACGAGCAGTACTTC. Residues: CASSLGQGGNSLNYEQYF.

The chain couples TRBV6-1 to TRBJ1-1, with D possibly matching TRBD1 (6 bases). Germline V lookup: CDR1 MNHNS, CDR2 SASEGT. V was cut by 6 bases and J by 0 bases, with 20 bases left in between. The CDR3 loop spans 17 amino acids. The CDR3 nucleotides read TGTGCCAGCAGAGAACAGGGACGGCTGGAGATGAACACTGAAGCTTTCTTT. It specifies CASREQGRLEMNTEAFF.

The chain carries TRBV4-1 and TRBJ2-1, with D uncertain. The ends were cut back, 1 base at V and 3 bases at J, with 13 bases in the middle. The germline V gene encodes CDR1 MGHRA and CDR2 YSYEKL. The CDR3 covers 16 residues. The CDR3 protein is CASSQGVSLGYNEQFF. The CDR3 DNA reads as TGCGCCAGCAGCCAAGGTGTTTCCCTGGGCTACAATGAGCAGTTCTTC.

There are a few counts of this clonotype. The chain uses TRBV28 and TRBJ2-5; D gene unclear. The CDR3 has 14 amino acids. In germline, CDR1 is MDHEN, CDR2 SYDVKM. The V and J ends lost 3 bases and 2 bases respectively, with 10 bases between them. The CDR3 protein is CASSLVGFQETQYF. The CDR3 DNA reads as TGTGCCAGCAGTTTGGTGGGGTTTCAAGAGACCCAGTACTTC.

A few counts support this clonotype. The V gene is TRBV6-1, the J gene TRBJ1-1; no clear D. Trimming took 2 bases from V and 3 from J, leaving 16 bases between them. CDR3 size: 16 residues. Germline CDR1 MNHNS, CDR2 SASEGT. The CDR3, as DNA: TGTGCCAGCAGTGAAAAGGCGATAGGGCGGTACACTGAAGCTTTCTTT. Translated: CASSEKAIGRYTEAFF.

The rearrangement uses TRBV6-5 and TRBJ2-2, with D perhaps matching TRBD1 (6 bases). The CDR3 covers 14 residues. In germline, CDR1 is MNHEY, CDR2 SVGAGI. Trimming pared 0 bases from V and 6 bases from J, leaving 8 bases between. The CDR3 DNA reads TGTGCCAGCAGTTACTCGGGGGCCGCCGGGGAGCTGTTTTTT. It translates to CASSYSGAAGELFF.

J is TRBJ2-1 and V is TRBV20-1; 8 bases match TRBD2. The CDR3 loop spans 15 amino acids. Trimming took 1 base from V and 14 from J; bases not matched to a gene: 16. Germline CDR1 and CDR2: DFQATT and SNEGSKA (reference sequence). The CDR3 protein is CSARGALAAAPWEFF. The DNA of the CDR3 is TGCAGTGCTAGAGGGGCACTAGCGGCCGCTCCGTGGGAGTTCTTC.

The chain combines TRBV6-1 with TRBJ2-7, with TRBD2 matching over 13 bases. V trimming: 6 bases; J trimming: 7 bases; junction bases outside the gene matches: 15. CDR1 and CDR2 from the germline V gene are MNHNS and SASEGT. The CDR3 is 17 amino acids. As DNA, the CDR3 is TGTGCCAGCAGGCAACTAGCGGGAGGGCCGGGATCATCAGAGCAGTACTTC. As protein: CASRQLAGGPGSSEQYF.

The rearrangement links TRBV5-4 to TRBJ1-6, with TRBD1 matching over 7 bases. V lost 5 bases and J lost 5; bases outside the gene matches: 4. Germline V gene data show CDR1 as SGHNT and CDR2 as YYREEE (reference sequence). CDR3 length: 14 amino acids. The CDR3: CASRTGQDNSPLHF. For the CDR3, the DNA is TGTGCCAGCAGGACCGGACAGGATAATTCACCCCTCCACTTT. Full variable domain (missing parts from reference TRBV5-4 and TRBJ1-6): ETGVTQSPTHLIKTRGQQVTLRCSSQSGHNTVSWYQQALGQGPQFIFQYYREEENGRGNFPPRFSGLQFPNYSSELNVNALELDDSALYLCASRTGQDNSPLHFGNGTRLTVT.

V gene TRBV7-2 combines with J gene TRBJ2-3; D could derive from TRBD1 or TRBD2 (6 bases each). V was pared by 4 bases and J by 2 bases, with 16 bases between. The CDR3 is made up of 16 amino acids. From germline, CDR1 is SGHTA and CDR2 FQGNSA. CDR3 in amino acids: CASSSSAGGYTDTQYF. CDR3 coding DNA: TGTGCCAGCAGCTCTAGCGCCGGGGGCTACACAGATACGCAGTATTTT.

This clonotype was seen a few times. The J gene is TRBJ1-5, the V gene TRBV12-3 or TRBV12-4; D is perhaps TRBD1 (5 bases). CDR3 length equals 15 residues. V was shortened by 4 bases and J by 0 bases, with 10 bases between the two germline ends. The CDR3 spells CASSSRGYSNQPQHF. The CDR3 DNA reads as TGTGCCAGCAGTTCCCGGGGGTATAGCAATCAGCCCCAGCATTTT.

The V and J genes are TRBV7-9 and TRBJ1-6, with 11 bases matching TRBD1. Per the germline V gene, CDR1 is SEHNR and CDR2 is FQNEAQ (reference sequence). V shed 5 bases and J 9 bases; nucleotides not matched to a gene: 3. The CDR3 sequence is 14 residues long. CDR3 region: CASSAGQGGSPLHF. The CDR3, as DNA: TGTGCCAGCAGCGCGGGACAGGGGGGTTCACCCCTCCACTTT.

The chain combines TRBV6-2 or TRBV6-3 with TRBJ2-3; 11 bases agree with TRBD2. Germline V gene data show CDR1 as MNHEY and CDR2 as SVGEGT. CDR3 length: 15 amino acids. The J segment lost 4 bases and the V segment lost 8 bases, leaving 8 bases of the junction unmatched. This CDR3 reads CASGYSGGAPDTQYF. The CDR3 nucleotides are TGTGCCAGCGGATATAGCGGGGGGGCCCCAGATACGCAGTATTTT.

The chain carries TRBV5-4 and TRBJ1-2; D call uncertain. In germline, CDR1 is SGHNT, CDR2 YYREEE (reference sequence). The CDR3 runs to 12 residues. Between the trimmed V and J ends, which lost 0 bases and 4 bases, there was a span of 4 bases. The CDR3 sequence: CASSLDSYGYTF. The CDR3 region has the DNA TGTGCCAGCAGCTTGGACAGCTATGGCTACACCTTC.

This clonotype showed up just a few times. CDR3 bases: TGTGCCACCAGTGATGTTCAGGGGCCCGAGCAGTACTTC. This translates into CATSDVQGPEQYF. The rearrangement links TRBV24-1 to TRBJ2-7, with a possible D match to TRBD1 (6 bases). CDR1 is KGHDR, CDR2 SFDVKD, per germline. V lost 3 bases, J lost 6 bases, and 11 bases lay in between. The CDR3 loop spans 13 amino acids.

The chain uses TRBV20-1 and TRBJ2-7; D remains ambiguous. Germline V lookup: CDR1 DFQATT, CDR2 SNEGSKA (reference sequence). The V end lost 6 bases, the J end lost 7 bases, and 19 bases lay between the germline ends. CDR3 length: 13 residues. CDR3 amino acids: CSALRRSVGEQYF. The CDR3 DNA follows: TGCAGTGCATTACGACGCTCCGTGGGAGAGCAGTACTTC.